A single sample is the source of the 21 T cell receptor beta chains below, sequenced in a study of post-analysis software for immune sequencing data. General study results and limits: When patients were compared with controls, a handful of TRBV segments were more frequent, TRBV5-6, TRBV5-1 and TRBV20-1 among them.

These receptors have no identified antigens. cDNA libraries of TCR beta carried unique molecular identifiers. TCRdb redid the calling of the PCR reads with MiXCR, one entry per CDR3 protein. Among 550,000 to 700,000 distinct CDR3 sequences listed, roughly 45% were seen once. Sequenced input: blood. The receptors were sampled from a girl aged 5 to 17 with multiple sclerosis.

The chain carries TRBV7-2 and TRBJ2-5, with TRBD1 matching over 12 bases. The V and J ends lost 3 bases and 4 bases, in that order; junction bases with no gene match: 6. Germline V lookup: CDR1 SGHTA, CDR2 FQGNSA. The CDR3 has 16 residues. The CDR3 sequence: CASSFSGQGAGETQYF. The CDR3, as DNA: TGTGCCAGCAGCTTTTCGGGACAGGGGGCAGGAGAGACCCAGTACTTC.

Only a few counts were recorded for this clonotype. The chain links TRBV20-1 to TRBJ1-2, with unresolved D. The CDR3 loop spans 13 amino acids. Per germline, CDR1 DFQATT and CDR2 SNEGSKA (reference sequence). Between the trimmed V and J ends, which lost 6 bases and 4 bases, there was a span of 15 bases. This chain's CDR3 is CSASRPTSYGYTF. The CDR3 coding sequence is TGCAGTGCGAGCAGGCCCACTAGCTATGGCTACACCTTC.

J is TRBJ2-1 and V is TRBV15, with no clear D. V was pared by 1 base and J by 4 bases, with 5 bases between. The CDR3 has 13 residues. Germline CDR1 and CDR2: LNHNV and YYDKDF (reference sequence). CDR3 loop: CATSRAGYNEQFF. CDR3 in DNA: TGTGCCACCAGCAGAGCCGGATACAATGAGCAGTTCTTC.

This chain connects TRBV11-3 to TRBJ2-7; D is ambiguous. V lost 0 bases and J lost 2, with 8 bases in between. Germline-derived CDR1 and CDR2 are SGHNT and YENEEA. The CDR3 extends over 14 amino acids. The CDR3 spells CASSLEAGTYEQYF. The CDR3 bases are TGTGCCAGCAGCTTAGAGGCCGGAACCTACGAGCAGTACTTC.

This clonotype was detected a few times. The J gene is TRBJ1-4, the V gene TRBV4-1; 8 nucleotides match TRBD1. The CDR3 loop spans 15 amino acids. Germline V gene sequence: CDR1 MGHRA, CDR2 YSYEKL. J lost 3 bases, V lost 2 bases, and 2 bases had no gene match. CDR3 in amino acids: CASSQQGASNEKLFF. Here the CDR3 DNA reads TGCGCCAGCAGCCAACAGGGGGCCTCTAATGAAAAACTGTTTTTT.

As DNA, the CDR3 is TGTGCCAGCAGTGAAGCGGGGGGACTAGCGGACAATGAGCAGTTCTTC. Its translation: CASSEAGGLADNEQFF. The chain couples TRBV6-1 to TRBJ2-1; 11 positions match TRBD2. V dropped 0 bases and J dropped 5; count of bases not matched to a gene: 3. This CDR3 has 16 residues. Germline CDR1 MNHNS, CDR2 SASEGT.

This clonotype was recorded only once. The chain carries TRBV7-2 and TRBJ1-1; D not resolved. Looked up from germline, CDR1 is SGHTA and CDR2 is FQGNSA. The CDR3 is made up of 12 amino acids. Trimming removed 1 base from V and 11 bases from J, with 11 bases in between. CDR3 coding DNA: TGTGCCAGCAGCTTAGAGGTAACCCGGGCTTTCTTT. Protein: CASSLEVTRAFF.

This clonotype was found once. J is TRBJ2-1 and V is TRBV30; D is possibly TRBD1 (5 bases). The CDR3 loop spans 13 amino acids. Trimming pared 1 base from V and 5 bases from J, leaving 9 bases between. In germline, CDR1 is GTSNPN, CDR2 SVGIG (reference sequence). The CDR3, as DNA: TGTGCCTGGAGTGGACAGCTCCACAATGAGCAGTTCTTC. The encoded protein is CAWSGQLHNEQFF.

This clonotype came up a few times. The chain has TRBV20-1 and TRBJ1-2; 7 nucleotides align to TRBD1. Trimming took 2 bases from V and 3 from J; bases not matched to a gene: 6. This CDR3 has 14 residues. CDR1 DFQATT and CDR2 SNEGSKA come from the germline V gene (reference sequence). This chain's CDR3 is CSARRQGRDYGYTF. The CDR3 bases are TGCAGTGCTAGACGACAGGGAAGGGACTATGGCTACACCTTC.

A few counts support this clonotype. This chain joins TRBV12-3 or TRBV12-4 and TRBJ2-3; 7 bases line up with TRBD2. The CDR3 consists of 14 residues. Trimming took 5 bases from V and 3 from J; bases not matched to a gene: 5. CDR3 sequence (DNA): TGTGCCAGCAGTCTACAAGCGGGAACAGATACGCAGTATTTT. It yields the protein CASSLQAGTDTQYF.

J is TRBJ1-4 and V is TRBV6-1; D gene ambiguous. The CDR3 covers 15 residues. Per germline, CDR1 MNHNS and CDR2 SASEGT. With 3 bases removed from V and 5 bases from J, the gap between germline ends came to 13 bases. CDR3 loop: CASSDGGLVNEKLFF. CDR3 sequence (DNA): TGTGCCAGCAGTGACGGCGGGCTAGTGAATGAAAAACTGTTTTTT.

This clonotype was counted only a few times. The chain links TRBV12-3 or TRBV12-4 to TRBJ2-3, with unresolved D. The CDR3 extends over 13 amino acids. Trimming took off 6 bases at V and 4 bases at J, with 11 bases between the two ends. The DNA for the CDR3 is TGTGCCAGCAGGCGTCGTTGGCCAGATACGCAGTATTTT. The encoded protein is CASRRRWPDTQYF.

This clonotype was counted only a few times. V gene TRBV12-3 or TRBV12-4 combines with J gene TRBJ2-1, with a weak D call TRBD2 (5 bases). The CDR3 extends over 13 amino acids. Trimming removed 6 bases at V and 4 bases at J, with 10 bases between. The CDR3, as DNA: TGTGCCAGCAGCGTAGGACTGTACAATGAGCAGTTCTTC. It is translated as CASSVGLYNEQFF.

The CDR3 loop reads CASSQGRLAGGPKVRNEQFF. CDR3 in DNA: TGCGCCAGCAGCCAGGGACGACTAGCGGGAGGGCCTAAGGTTAGGAATGAGCAGTTCTTC. This chain connects TRBV4-1 to TRBJ2-1; 14 nucleotides agree with TRBD2. V shed 3 bases, J shed 7 bases, and the junction held 17 bases outside the gene matches. Germline assignment: CDR1 MGHRA and CDR2 YSYEKL. The CDR3 runs to 20 residues.

This chain links TRBV3-1 with TRBJ2-1, with a possible D match to TRBD2 (7 bases). V was shortened by 0 bases and J by 6 bases, with 15 bases between the two germline ends. CDR3 length: 16 residues. Germline V gene lookup returns CDR1 LGHDT and CDR2 YNNKEL (reference sequence). The CDR3 DNA reads as TGTGCCAGCAGCCAAGATGCCGGGGGGCCCTCCAATGAGCAGTTCTTC. Translating gives CASSQDAGGPSNEQFF.

The table lists this clonotype with a count of one. The chain couples TRBV20-1 to TRBJ2-1; D is uncertain. V was shortened by 0 bases and J by 0 bases, with 6 bases between the two germline ends. The length of the CDR3 is 14 residues. Per the germline V gene, CDR1 is DFQATT and CDR2 is SNEGSKA (reference sequence). CDR3 bases: TGCAGTGCTAGAGAATATGTCTCCTACAATGAGCAGTTCTTC. Residues: CSAREYVSYNEQFF.

This clonotype was detected only a few times. The gene calls are TRBV10-3 and TRBJ1-2, with TRBD1 identical over 11 bases. Looked up from germline, CDR1 is ENHRY and CDR2 is SYGVKD. CDR3 length equals 15 residues. Losses at the gene ends were 0 bases for V and 8 bases for J; bases not matched to a gene: 5. The CDR3 reads CAISESDRGREGYTF. The CDR3, as DNA: TGTGCCATCAGTGAGTCGGACAGGGGGCGCGAGGGCTACACCTTC.

The chain has TRBV7-2 and TRBJ2-3, with TRBD2 identical over 7 bases. Germline trimming cut 5 bases from V and 2 bases from J; bases unmatched to any gene: 4. CDR1 and CDR2 (germline): SGHTA, FQGNSA. The CDR3 is 14 amino acids. The CDR3 loop is CASSERDYTDTQYF. For the CDR3, the DNA is TGTGCCAGCAGCGAACGGGACTACACAGATACGCAGTATTTT.

The chain has TRBV27 and TRBJ2-3; D perhaps matches TRBD2 (5 bases). The CDR3 contains 15 residues. The V end was cut by 5 bases, the J end by 0 bases, with 12 bases between. CDR1 MNHEY and CDR2 SMNVEV come from the germline V gene (reference sequence). CDR3 nucleotide sequence: TGTGCCAGCAGTATTAGCGTTTCTAGCACAGATACGCAGTATTTT. This gives the protein CASSISVSSTDTQYF.

This clonotype was observed at least ten times. The rearrangement uses TRBV20-1 and TRBJ2-3; TRBD1 matches 8 bases. The CDR3 has 15 amino acids. The germline V gene has CDR1 DFQATT and CDR2 SNEGSKA (reference sequence). V dropped 4 bases and J dropped 6; count of bases not matched to a gene: 12. CDR3 in amino acids: CSATGTGVVFDTQYF. In DNA form, the CDR3 reads TGCAGTGCTACCGGGACAGGAGTCGTGTTTGATACGCAGTATTTT.

This clonotype came up a few times. The chain has TRBV12-3 or TRBV12-4 and TRBJ2-6; possibly TRBD1 for D (5 bases). This CDR3 contains 16 residues. V was pared by 4 bases and J by 0 bases, with 10 bases between. The CDR3, as DNA: TGTGCCAGCAGTTCACAGGAATCCTCTGGGGCCAACGTCCTGACTTTC. This codes for CASSSQESSGANVLTF.